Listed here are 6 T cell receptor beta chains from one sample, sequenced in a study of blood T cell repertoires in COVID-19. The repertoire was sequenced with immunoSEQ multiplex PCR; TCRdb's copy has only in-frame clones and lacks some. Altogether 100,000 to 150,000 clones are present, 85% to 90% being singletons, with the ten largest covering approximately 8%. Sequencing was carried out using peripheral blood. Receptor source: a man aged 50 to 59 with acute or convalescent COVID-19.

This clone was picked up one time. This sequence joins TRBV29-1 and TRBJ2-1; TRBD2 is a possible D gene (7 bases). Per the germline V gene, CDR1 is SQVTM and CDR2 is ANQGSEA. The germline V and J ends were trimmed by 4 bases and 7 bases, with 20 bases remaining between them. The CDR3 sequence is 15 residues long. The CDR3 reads CSVVRGTSYQNEQFF. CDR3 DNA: TGCAGCGTTGTGCGGGGGACAAGTTATCAGAATGAGCAGTTCTTC.

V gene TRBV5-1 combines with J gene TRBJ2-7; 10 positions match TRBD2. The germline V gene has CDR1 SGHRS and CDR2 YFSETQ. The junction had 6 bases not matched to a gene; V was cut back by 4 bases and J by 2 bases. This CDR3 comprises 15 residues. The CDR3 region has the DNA TGCGCCAGCAGCCTGGTGGGACTAGCGACCTACGAGCAGTACTTC. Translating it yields CASSLVGLATYEQYF.

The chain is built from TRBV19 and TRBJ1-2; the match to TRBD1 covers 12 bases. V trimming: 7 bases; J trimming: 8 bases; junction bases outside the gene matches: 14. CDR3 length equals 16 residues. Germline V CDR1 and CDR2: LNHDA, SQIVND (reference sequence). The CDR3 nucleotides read TGTGCCAGTATCGCCACCCCGGGACAGGGGGCGCAGGGCTACACCTTC. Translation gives CASIATPGQGAQGYTF.

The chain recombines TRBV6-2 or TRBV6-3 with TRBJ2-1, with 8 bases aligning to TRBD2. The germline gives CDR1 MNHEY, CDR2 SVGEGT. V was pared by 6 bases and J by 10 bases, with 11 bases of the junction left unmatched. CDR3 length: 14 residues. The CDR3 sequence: CASSSGLVRAEQFF. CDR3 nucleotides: TGTGCCAGCAGCTCGGGACTAGTACGAGCGGAGCAGTTCTTC.

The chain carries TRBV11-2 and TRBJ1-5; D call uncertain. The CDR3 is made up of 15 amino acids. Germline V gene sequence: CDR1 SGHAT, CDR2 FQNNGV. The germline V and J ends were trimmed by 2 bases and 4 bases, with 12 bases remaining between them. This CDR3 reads CASSLRGYENQPQHF. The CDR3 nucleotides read TGTGCCAGCAGCTTACGAGGCTACGAAAATCAGCCCCAGCATTTT.

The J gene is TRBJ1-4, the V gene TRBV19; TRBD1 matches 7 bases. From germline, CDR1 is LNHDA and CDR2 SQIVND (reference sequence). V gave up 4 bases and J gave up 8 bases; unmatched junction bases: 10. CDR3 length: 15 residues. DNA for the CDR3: TGTGCCAGTAGTACGTCCGGGACAGTAAACGAAAAACTGTTTTTT. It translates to CASSTSGTVNEKLFF.